This TCR beta chain was documented in a study of blood T cell repertoires in COVID-19 (dated by TCRdb to the early 2020s). General notes on the study: The collaborator samples originated in the United States, Italy and Spain and spanned the acute and convalescent phases of COVID-19. Where available, HLA class I and class II types were taken from metadata supplied by the sample provider and were not determined by assay-based typing. The sample metadata nearly always contained a de-identified subject ID, COVID-19 status, age in years and sex. The prospective study material was composed of cDNA or gDNA derived from T cells, B-cell-depleted T cells, or PBMCs. Deeply sampled blood TCRbeta repertoires from subjects exposed to, actively infected with, or recovered from COVID-19 were included in the dataset. A freely available public database, intended as a resource for researchers studying the immune response to SARS-CoV-2, is where the repertoires were released. The samples were drawn from two sources: the first 160 participants of the ongoing ImmuneRACE study, and 1,000 to 1,500 subjects contributed by 6 global collaborators.

The collaborating institutions used their own protocols to collect whole blood in K2EDTA tubes. For TCRbeta analysis, collaborator samples were shipped as frozen whole blood, as isolated PBMCs, or as DNA extracted from either sample type. The study at large found these results: Clinical and demographic metadata were provided uncurated, with the amount varying by source and participant.

Via the germline V gene, CDR1 is SGHRS and CDR2 YFSETQ. The CDR3 covers 16 residues, taking in both the cysteine and the phenylalanine. CDR3 DNA only is kept here, 48 bases in frame from base 1. V loses 4 bases, J loses 2 bases, and the germline ends lie 18 bases apart. TCRbeta CDR3 regions were amplified from genomic DNA using the immunoSEQ Assay, a bias-controlled multiplex PCR. The study's processing was this. The number of nucleated cells in each sample was estimated from the amplification of reference gene primers within the assay. Sequence reads were collapsed and filtered to measure the absolute abundance of every unique TCRbeta CDR3 rearrangement. For each sample, productive Simpson clonality was calculated by taking the square root of Simpson's diversity index across productive rearrangements. TCRdb carries this immuneACCESS record with in-frame sequences only. Its versions omit some clonotypes, under half of them owing to an unresolved V gene in the studies checked, with the rest unexplained. D and trimming were read from the DNA, whereas the V and J calls and clone size are those reported in that table. In all, the sample holds 9,500 to 12,000 clones, and around nine tenths of those were seen once. The ten largest make up approximately 9.9% of the sample.

Worth noting for this clone: The specificity of this receptor is unknown. Base qualities are not provided; no much larger clone lies one nucleotide away.

The receptor was isolated from a human donor in a cohort sampled during active COVID-19. The rearrangement combines TRBV5-1 with TRBJ1-2; TRBD1 is perhaps the D gene, given 6 matching bases. The sample consisted of peripheral blood. The bases are TGCGCCAGCAGCAGTCTAACAGGGAAAGCGAACTATGGCTACACCTTC. Translated, it reads CASSSLTGKANYGYTF.